Following are 18 T cell receptor beta chains from one sample sequenced in a study of shared clonotypes between healthy human individuals. Clones were read by immunoSEQ multiplex PCR, and TCRdb kept only the in-frame ones, dropping some. This table holds more than 2,000,000 clones, more than 85% found once. Material: naive CD4+ T cells from PBMCs. Sample subset: CD45RA+ positively selected. The receptors originated from a man aged 18 to 35 in good health. Some clones in this sample may be carry-over from other donors' samples.

The V and J genes are TRBV21-1 and TRBJ1-4; TRBD1 reflects the table's D call only, with no check against the DNA. TRBV21-1 is flagged as a pseudogene. This CDR3 is 16 amino acids long. The DNA of the CDR3 is TGTGCCAGCACTGAAATCCGGGACAGGGATAATGAAAAACTGTTTTTT. Its translation is CASTEIRDRDNEKLFF.

The chain is built from TRBV25-1 and TRBJ1-5, with D possibly matching TRBD1 (5 bases). This CDR3 is 14 amino acids long. Germline CDR1 is MGHDK and CDR2 is SYGVNS. Between the trimmed V and J ends, which lost 2 bases and 5 bases, there was a span of 10 bases. This CDR3 reads CASSEGARYQPQHF. CDR3 nucleotides: TGTGCCAGCAGTGAAGGGGCAAGATATCAGCCCCAGCATTTT.

The chain employs TRBV9 and TRBJ2-1; 7 bases fit TRBD2. V shed 0 bases, J shed 4 bases, and the junction held 7 bases outside the gene matches. Per the germline V gene, CDR1 is SGDLS and CDR2 is YYNGEE. The CDR3 extends over 16 amino acids. The chain's CDR3 is CASSVAGLEIYNEQFF. DNA for the CDR3: TGTGCCAGCAGCGTAGCCGGACTAGAAATTTACAATGAGCAGTTCTTC.

The chain links TRBV7-5 to TRBJ1-3. TRBV7-5 corresponds to a pseudogene. CDR3 size: 16 residues. The CDR3 sequence is CARSLDWYLSGNTIYF. The CDR3 DNA reads TGTGCCAGAAGCTTAGACTGGTACCTCTCTGGAAACACCATATATTTT.

This sequence joins TRBV7-3 and TRBJ2-6, with 8 nucleotides matching TRBD1. The CDR3 runs to 18 residues. Germline assignment: CDR1 SGHTA and CDR2 FQGTGA. V dropped 3 bases and J dropped 2; count of bases not matched to a gene: 9. CDR3: CASSFSLGQGTGANVLTF. The CDR3 bases are TGTGCCAGCAGCTTTTCCTTAGGACAGGGAACTGGGGCCAACGTCCTGACTTTC.

This clone has only one observation. The chain joins TRBV5-4 to TRBJ1-4, with TRBD1 identical over 7 bases. The CDR3 consists of 14 residues. Germline loops: CDR1 SGHNT, CDR2 YYREEE (reference sequence). V lost 2 bases to trimming and J lost 5 bases; unmatched junction nucleotides: 3. CDR3 sequence reads: CASSLPGGNEKLFF. CDR3 nucleotides: TGTGCCAGCAGCTTACCAGGGGGAAATGAAAAACTGTTTTTT.

The CDR3 bases are TGCGCCAGCAGTGAGGGGGATACGCAGTATTTT. This codes for CASSEGDTQYF. The chain combines TRBV10-1 with TRBJ2-3; no clear D gene. This CDR3 contains 11 residues. Germline V gene data show CDR1 as WNHNN and CDR2 as SYGVQD (reference sequence). V was clipped by 2 bases and J by 6 bases, with 3 bases between them.

The V call is TRBV28, the J call TRBJ2-3; 9 bases match TRBD2. The germline gives CDR1 MDHEN, CDR2 SYDVKM. V shed 8 bases, J shed 3 bases, and the junction held 12 bases outside the gene matches. The CDR3 totals 16 residues. For the CDR3, the DNA is TGTGCCAGCCTTGGGAGGCGGGAGGGTGGGACAGATACGCAGTATTTT. Its translation is CASLGRREGGTDTQYF.

This chain uses TRBV9 with TRBJ2-3, with 8 bases matching TRBD2. Per germline, CDR1 SGDLS and CDR2 YYNGEE. With 4 bases clipped from V and 3 bases from J, the junction kept 10 bases outside the gene matches. This CDR3 is 16 amino acids long. CDR3: CASSPPAASGTDTQYF. CDR3 bases: TGTGCCAGCAGCCCCCCCGCGGCTAGCGGGACAGATACGCAGTATTTT.

The rearrangement uses TRBV4-2 and TRBJ1-1, with TRBD1 identical over 9 bases. The CDR3 is 20 amino acids. Losses at the gene ends were 0 bases for V and 2 bases for J; bases not matched to a gene: 16. CDR1 and CDR2 from the germline V gene are LGHNA and YNFKEQ. The CDR3 loop is CASSQDIWTGDQWGNTEAFF. CDR3 bases: TGTGCCAGCAGCCAAGATATATGGACAGGGGATCAATGGGGTAACACTGAAGCTTTCTTT.

This CDR3 reads CASTTGGPNNQPQHF. In nucleotides, the CDR3 is TGTGCCAGTACGACAGGGGGCCCAAACAATCAGCCCCAGCATTTT. This chain links TRBV19 with TRBJ1-5; 10 nucleotides align to TRBD1. Germline CDR1 and CDR2: LNHDA and SQIVND (reference sequence). J lost 3 bases, V lost 7 bases, and 6 bases had no gene match. This CDR3 region has 15 residues.

This chain links TRBV9 with TRBJ2-1; D remains ambiguous. V gave up 0 bases and J gave up 1 base, with 8 bases separating them. CDR1 is SGDLS, CDR2 YYNGEE, per germline. There are 15 residues in the CDR3. The DNA for the CDR3 is TGTGCCAGCAGCGTAGACCTGCAATCCTACAATGAGCAGTTCTTC. This sequence encodes CASSVDLQSYNEQFF.

There are a few counts of this clone. The chain is built from TRBV5-4 and TRBJ2-2; D gene unclear. CDR1 is SGHNT and CDR2 is YYREEE in the germline V gene (reference sequence). The CDR3 is 13 residues long. The V and J ends lost 4 bases and 4 bases respectively, with 8 bases between them. The CDR3 DNA reads as TGTGCCAGCAGCCCGCACCTCACCGGGGAGCTGTTTTTT. It translates to CASSPHLTGELFF.

This clone appeared once. This CDR3 is CASRLGPSINEQFF. The CDR3 bases are TGTGCCAGCCGACTGGGACCAAGTATTAATGAGCAGTTCTTC. The V and J genes are TRBV28 and TRBJ2-1; the D gene could be TRBD1 or TRBD2 (5 bases each). V lost 8 bases and J 7 bases, leaving 18 bases between the germline ends. The CDR3 runs 14 residues. Germline CDR1 and CDR2: MDHEN and SYDVKM.

A note on this clone: Other DNA sequences in this specimen translate into the identical CDR3. This chain uses TRBV2 with TRBJ2-7; D unresolved. The CDR3 is 11 residues long. Trimming left V 6 bases short and J 4 bases short, with 7 bases between. Germline V gene sequence: CDR1 SNHLY, CDR2 FYNNEI. The CDR3: CASSTLYEQYF. In DNA, the CDR3 is TGTGCCAGCAGCACTCTTTACGAGCAGTACTTC.

The CDR3 DNA reads TGCAGCGTTGACCCGGGAGCTGTAGATACGCAGTATTTT. Residues: CSVDPGAVDTQYF. The chain links TRBV29-1 to TRBJ2-3, with a tentative D call TRBD2 (6 bases). CDR1 and CDR2 (germline): SQVTM, ANQGSEA. The CDR3 spans 13 residues. Trimming pared 3 bases from V and 5 bases from J, leaving 12 bases between.

The rearrangement joins TRBV2 to TRBJ1-1; D gene uncertain. This CDR3 region has 13 residues. V was trimmed by 7 bases and J by 6 bases, leaving 15 bases between them. Germline V gene lookup returns CDR1 SNHLY and CDR2 FYNNEI. The CDR3: CASTFWRMPEAFF. The CDR3 nucleotides read TGTGCCAGCACGTTCTGGCGTATGCCTGAAGCTTTCTTT.

J is TRBJ2-3 and V is TRBV19; D not certain. V lost 3 bases and J 6 bases, leaving 16 bases between the germline ends. CDR3 length: 15 residues. Germline loops: CDR1 LNHDA, CDR2 SQIVND (reference sequence). The CDR3 region is CASSMGASTVDTQYF. DNA of the CDR3: TGTGCCAGTAGTATGGGCGCGTCAACGGTGGATACGCAGTATTTT.